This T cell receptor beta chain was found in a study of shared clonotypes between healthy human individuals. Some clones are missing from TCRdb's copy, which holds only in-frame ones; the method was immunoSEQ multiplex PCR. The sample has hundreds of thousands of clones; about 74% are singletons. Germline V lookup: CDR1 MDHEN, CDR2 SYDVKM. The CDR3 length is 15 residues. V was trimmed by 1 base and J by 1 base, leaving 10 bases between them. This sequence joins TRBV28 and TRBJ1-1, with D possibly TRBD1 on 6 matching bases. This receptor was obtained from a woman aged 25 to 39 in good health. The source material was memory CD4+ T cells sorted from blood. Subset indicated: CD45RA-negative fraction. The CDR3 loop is CASSLSLGGNTEAFF. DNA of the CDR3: TGTGCCAGCAGTTTATCACTAGGGGGGAACACTGAAGCTTTCTTT.